The 2 T cell receptor beta chains presented below share a single source sample, sequenced in a study of regulatory T cells in long-lasting Graves disease. Time point of the sample: newly diagnosed GD, antithyroid drugs for less than 3 months. PBMC RNA served as the TCR library source. Sequencing libraries for TCR beta were prepared with iRepertoire HTBI primers and Arm-PCR of CDR3 regions. TCRdb reanalysed the multiplex PCR reads using MiXCR and keeps one entry per CDR3 protein. Counted here are 350,000 to 550,000 distinct CDR3 sequences, more than 12% occurring once; the ten biggest clones make up approximately 16%. This sample also belongs to another study, concerning T cells in Graves' hyperthyroidism and ophthalmopathy.

Sequences were derived from peripheral blood mononuclear cells (PBMCs), sampled at new diagnosis, from a patient treated with antithyroid drugs. Receptors originate from a woman aged 25 to 39 with Graves disease.

This clonotype has ten or more counts. This chain uses TRBV28 with TRBJ2-1, with 10 nucleotides matching TRBD2. There are 16 residues in the CDR3. Germline CDR1 is MDHEN and CDR2 is SYDVKM. Trimming cost V 4 bases and J 9 bases; bases outside gene matches: 12. The CDR3 nucleotides are TGTGCCAGCAGTTCACCAGCTAGCGGGAGTACGTCTGAGCAGTTCTTC. As protein: CASSSPASGSTSEQFF.

The chain couples TRBV19 to TRBJ1-2; no definite D call. Germline CDR1 reads LNHDA; CDR2 reads SQIVND (reference sequence). Between the trimmed V and J ends, which lost 2 bases and 4 bases, there was a span of 14 bases. This CDR3 contains 15 residues. CDR3 nucleotides: TGTGCCAGTAGTATAAGGTCCGGCAGCTTCTATGGCTACACCTTC. Translated: CASSIRSGSFYGYTF.